This TCR beta chain is from a study of somatic mutations in cytotoxic T cells in rheumatoid arthritis listed by TCRdb under 2017. Regarding the research as a whole: Patient peripheral blood (approximately 27 ml EDTA) was drawn right after diagnosis and before any treatment started. To characterize clonality, the study used TCRB deep sequencing while asking whether somatic mutations are carried by expanded CD8+ T-cell clones in newly diagnosed, untreated rheumatoid arthritis. TCRB deep sequencing covered 50 to 75 patients with rheumatoid arthritis along with 15 to 25 healthy controls. Patient and control groups had essentially identical median ages. Sorted V beta1+ cells also underwent TCRB sequencing, and some V beta antibody-stained T-cell populations were flow-sorted at nearly 100% purity on a FACSAria II or Sony SH800.

Flow cytometry confirmed the purity of CD4+ and CD8+ cells that had been isolated by positive magnetic bead selection on an AutoMACS. After a first flow cytometry screen using a TCR V beta antibody panel, clonal expansions were characterized through TCRB deep sequencing of sorted CD8+ fractions. Ficoll-Paque PLUS density gradient separation was used to isolate peripheral blood mononuclear cells. DNA was extracted from CD4-enriched, CD8-enriched or PBMC samples with Nucleospin Tissue or Tissue XS kits and quantified with a Qubit 2.0 fluorometer. Study-wide conclusions, independent of this receptor: The slight TRBV07 underrepresentation in patients was not adjusted for multiple comparisons. It was unknown which antigens the expanded CD8+ clones targeted, and their absence from virus-specific databases did not exclude viral specificity. Healthy controls showed no age-related increase in CD8+ clonality, whereas patients did (Spearman r of about 0.53). CD8+ T-cell clonality did not differ significantly between rheumatoid arthritis patients and age-matched healthy controls. The largest CD8+ clone made up more than 20% of CD8+ cells in about an eighth of the roughly 65 patients, and blood and synovial fluid shared several identical CD8+ TCRB sequences.

The CDR3 numbers 15 residues from cysteine through phenylalanine. Just the 45-base CDR3 DNA is kept, in frame starting at base 1. Cut back by 4 bases and 4 bases, the V and J ends lie 14 bases apart. From a lookup of the germline V gene, CDR1 and CDR2 are LGHNA and YNFKEQ. With respect to this clone: Its antigen is unknown. It has no much larger one-base neighbor in the sample; base qualities were not kept.

TCRB CDR3 sequencing used the immunoSEQ assay on genomic DNA. The paper's processing steps were these. Patient CD8+ clones larger than 1% were compared against published virus-specific TCRB sequences, and only a few matched. Only productive TCRB rearrangements were included in the analyses. Clonality was calculated as a Shannon entropy-based productive clonality index, and a clone was defined by a unique TCRB CDR3 sequence. Repertoire overlap between two samples was calculated from the template counts of each clone relative to total templates per sample. A correlation with a Spearman r of over 0.55 was found between V-gene usage by flow cytometry and V-gene usage by TCRB sequencing. This immuneACCESS table, as held by TCRdb, lists in-frame sequences with V and J called but not all clones. Of the missing ones, under half trace to an unresolved V gene in checked studies; the others have no known cause. D and trimming were read from the DNA, whereas the V and J calls and clone size are those reported in that table. This sample lists 5,500 to 6,000 clones; roughly four fifths were detected once. Roughly 4.8% of the sample lies in the top ten.

Recombination linked TRBV4-2 to TRBJ2-1; the D gene could be either TRBD1 or TRBD2, each agreeing at 6 bases. This TCR came from an adult with rheumatoid arthritis. Sequencing input: CD8+ T cells sorted from blood. The DNA is TGTGCCAGCAGCCCTGTGGGGGGCAATTACAATGAGCAGTTCTTC. Its protein product is CASSPVGGNYNEQFF.